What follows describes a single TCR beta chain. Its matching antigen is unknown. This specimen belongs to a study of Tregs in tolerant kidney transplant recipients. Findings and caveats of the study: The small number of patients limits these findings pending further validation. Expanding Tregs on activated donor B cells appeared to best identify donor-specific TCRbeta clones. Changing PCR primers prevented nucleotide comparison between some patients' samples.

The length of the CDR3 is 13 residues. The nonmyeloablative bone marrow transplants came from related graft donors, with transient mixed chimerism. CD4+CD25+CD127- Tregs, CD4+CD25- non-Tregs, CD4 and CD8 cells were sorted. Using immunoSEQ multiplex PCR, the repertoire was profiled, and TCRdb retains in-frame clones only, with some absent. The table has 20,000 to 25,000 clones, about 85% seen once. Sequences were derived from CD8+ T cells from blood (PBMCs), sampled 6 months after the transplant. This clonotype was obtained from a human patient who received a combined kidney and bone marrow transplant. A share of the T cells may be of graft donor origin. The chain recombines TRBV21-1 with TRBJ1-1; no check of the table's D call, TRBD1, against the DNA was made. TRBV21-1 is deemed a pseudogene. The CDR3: CASRTGCIGGAFF. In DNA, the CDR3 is TGTGCCAGCAGGACAGGTTGTATTGGTGGAGCTTTCTTT.